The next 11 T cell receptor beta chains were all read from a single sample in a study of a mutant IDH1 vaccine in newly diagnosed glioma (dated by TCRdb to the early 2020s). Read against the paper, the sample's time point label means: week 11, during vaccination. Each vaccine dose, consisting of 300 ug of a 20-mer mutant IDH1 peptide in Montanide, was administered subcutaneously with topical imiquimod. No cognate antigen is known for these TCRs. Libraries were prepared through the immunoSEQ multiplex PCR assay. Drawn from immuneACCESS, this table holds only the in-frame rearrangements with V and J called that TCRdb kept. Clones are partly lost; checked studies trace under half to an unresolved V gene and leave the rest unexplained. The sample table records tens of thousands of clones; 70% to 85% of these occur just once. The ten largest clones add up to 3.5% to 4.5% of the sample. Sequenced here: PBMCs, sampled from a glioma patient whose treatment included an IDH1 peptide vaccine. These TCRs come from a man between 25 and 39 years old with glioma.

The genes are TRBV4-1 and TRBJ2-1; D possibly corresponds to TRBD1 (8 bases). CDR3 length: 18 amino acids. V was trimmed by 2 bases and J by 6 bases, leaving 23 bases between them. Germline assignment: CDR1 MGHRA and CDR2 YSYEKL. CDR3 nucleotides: TGCGCCAGCAGCCAACTTATGGTTCCGGACAGGGAGGGCAATGAGCAGTTCTTC. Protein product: CASSQLMVPDREGNEQFF.

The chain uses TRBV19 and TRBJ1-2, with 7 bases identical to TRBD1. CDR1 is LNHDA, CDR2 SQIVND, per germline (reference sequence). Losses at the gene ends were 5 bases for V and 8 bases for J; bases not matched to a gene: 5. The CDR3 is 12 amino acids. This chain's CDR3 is CASSLTGTGYTF. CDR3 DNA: TGTGCCAGTAGTCTGACAGGGACCGGCTACACCTTC.

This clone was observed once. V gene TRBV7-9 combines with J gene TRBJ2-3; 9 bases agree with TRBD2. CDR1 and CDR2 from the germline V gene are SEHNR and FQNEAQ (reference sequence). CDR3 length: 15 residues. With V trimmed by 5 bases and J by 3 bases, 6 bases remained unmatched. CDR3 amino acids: CASSARLAATDTQYF. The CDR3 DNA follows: TGTGCCAGCAGCGCCAGACTAGCGGCAACAGATACGCAGTATTTT.

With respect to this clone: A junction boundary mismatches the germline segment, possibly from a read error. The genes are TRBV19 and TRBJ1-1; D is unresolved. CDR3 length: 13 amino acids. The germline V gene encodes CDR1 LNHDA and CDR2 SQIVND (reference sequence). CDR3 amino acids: CAGRTDTNTEAFF. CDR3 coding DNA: TGTGCCGGTAGAACAGACACAAACACTGAAGCTTTCTTT.

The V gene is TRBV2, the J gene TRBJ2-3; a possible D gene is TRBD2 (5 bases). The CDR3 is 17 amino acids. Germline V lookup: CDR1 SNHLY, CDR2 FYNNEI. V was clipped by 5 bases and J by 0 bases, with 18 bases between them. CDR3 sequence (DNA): TGTGCCAGCAGTTTTGGGTGGGGAGCGCCTAGCACAGATACGCAGTATTTT. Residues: CASSFGWGAPSTDTQYF.

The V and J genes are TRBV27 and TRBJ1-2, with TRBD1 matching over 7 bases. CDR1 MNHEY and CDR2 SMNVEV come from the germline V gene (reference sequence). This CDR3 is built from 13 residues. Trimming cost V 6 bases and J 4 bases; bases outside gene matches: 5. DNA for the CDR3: TGTGCCAGCAGCCCCGGGACAGTCTATGGCTACACCTTC. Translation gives CASSPGTVYGYTF.

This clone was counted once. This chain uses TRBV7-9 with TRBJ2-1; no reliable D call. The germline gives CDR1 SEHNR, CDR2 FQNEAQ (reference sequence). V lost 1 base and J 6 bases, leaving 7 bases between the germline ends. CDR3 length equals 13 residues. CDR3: CASSLDSSNEQFF. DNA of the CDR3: TGTGCCAGCAGCTTAGATTCGAGCAATGAGCAGTTCTTC. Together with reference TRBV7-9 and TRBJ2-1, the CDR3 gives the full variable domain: DTGVSQNPRHKITKRGQNVTFRCDPISEHNRLYWYRQTLGQGPEFLTYFQNEAQLEKSRLLSDRFSAERPKGSFSTLEIQRTEQGDSAMYLCASSLDSSNEQFFGPGTRLTVL.

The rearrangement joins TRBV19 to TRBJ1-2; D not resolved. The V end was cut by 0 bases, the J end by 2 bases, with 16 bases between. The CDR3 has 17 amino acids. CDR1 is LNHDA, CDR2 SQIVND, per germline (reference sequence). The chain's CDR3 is CASSIDVVAAKNYGYTF. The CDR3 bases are TGTGCCAGTAGTATAGACGTCGTGGCAGCAAAAAACTATGGCTACACCTTC.

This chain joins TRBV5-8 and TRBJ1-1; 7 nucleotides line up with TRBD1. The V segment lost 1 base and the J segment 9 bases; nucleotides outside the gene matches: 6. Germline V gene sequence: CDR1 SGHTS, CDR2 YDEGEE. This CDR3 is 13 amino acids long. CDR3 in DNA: TGTGCCAGCAGCTTGATAGGGGGCCGTCAAGCTTTCTTT. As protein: CASSLIGGRQAFF. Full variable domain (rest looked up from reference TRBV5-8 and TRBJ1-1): EAGVTQSPTHLIKTRGQQATLRCSPISGHTSVYWYQQALGLGLQFLLWYDEGEERNRGNFPPRFSGRQFPNYSSELNVNALELEDSALYLCASSLIGGRQAFFGQGTRLTVV.

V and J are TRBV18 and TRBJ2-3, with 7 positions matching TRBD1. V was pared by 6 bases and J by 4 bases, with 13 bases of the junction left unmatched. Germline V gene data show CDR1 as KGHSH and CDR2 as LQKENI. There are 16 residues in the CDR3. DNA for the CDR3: TGTGCCAGCTCCGCGTCAGGGGACAGAAAGTCAGATACGCAGTATTTT. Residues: CASSASGDRKSDTQYF.

The CDR3 region is CASSSGYGSYNEQFF. DNA of the CDR3: TGTGCCAGCAGCTCGGGGTATGGCTCCTACAATGAGCAGTTCTTC. The chain joins TRBV7-2 to TRBJ2-1, with a possible D match to TRBD2 (5 bases). CDR1 is SGHTA, CDR2 FQGNSA, per germline. V was shortened by 4 bases and J by 0 bases, with 10 bases between the two germline ends. This CDR3 region has 15 residues.